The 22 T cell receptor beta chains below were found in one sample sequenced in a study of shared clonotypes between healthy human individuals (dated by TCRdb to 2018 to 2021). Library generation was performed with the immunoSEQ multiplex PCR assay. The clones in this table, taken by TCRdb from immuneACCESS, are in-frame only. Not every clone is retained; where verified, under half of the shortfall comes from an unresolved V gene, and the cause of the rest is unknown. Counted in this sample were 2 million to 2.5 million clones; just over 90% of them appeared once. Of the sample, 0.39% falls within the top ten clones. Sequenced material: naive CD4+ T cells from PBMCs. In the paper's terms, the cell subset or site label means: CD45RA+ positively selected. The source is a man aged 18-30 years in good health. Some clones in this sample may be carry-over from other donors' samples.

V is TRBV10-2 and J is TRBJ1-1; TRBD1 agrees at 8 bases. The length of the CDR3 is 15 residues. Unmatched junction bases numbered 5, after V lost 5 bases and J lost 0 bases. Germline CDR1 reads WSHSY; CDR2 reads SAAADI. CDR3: CASSSGTGMNTEAFF. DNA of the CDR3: TGCGCCAGCAGTTCCGGGACAGGAATGAACACTGAAGCTTTCTTT.

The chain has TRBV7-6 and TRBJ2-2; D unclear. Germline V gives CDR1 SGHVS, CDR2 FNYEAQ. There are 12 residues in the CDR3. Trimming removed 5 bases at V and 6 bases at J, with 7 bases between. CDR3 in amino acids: CASSTSAGELFF. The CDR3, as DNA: TGTGCCAGCAGCACCTCGGCCGGGGAGCTGTTTTTT.

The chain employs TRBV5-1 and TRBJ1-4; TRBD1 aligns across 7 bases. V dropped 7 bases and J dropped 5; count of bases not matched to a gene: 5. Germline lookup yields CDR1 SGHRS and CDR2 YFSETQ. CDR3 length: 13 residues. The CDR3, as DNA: TGCGCCAGCGGCCCGGGACAGAATGAAAAACTGTTTTTT. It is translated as CASGPGQNEKLFF.

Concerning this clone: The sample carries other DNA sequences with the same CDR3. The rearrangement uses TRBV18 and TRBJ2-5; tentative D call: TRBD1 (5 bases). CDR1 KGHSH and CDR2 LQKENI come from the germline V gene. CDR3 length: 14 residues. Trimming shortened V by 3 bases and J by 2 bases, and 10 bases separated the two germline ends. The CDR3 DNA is TGTGCCAGCTCACCCAACAGGTATCAAGAGACCCAGTACTTC. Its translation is CASSPNRYQETQYF.

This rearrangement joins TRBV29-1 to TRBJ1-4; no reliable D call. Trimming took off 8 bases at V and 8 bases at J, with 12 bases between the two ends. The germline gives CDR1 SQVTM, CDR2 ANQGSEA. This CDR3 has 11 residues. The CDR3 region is CSSKTGEKLFF. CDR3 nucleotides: TGCAGCTCCAAGACGGGGGAAAAACTGTTTTTT.

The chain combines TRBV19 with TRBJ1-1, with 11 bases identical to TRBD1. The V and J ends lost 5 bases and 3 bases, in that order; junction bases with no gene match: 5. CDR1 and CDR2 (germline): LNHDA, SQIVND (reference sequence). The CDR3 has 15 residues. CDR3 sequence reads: CASSPWTGGYTEAFF. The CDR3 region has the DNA TGTGCCAGTAGTCCGTGGACAGGGGGCTACACTGAAGCTTTCTTT.

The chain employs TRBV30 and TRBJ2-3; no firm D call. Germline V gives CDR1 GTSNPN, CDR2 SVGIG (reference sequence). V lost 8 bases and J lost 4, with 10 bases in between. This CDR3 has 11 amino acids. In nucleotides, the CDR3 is TGTGCCGGCCGGGTACCAGATACGCAGTATTTT. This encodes CAGRVPDTQYF.

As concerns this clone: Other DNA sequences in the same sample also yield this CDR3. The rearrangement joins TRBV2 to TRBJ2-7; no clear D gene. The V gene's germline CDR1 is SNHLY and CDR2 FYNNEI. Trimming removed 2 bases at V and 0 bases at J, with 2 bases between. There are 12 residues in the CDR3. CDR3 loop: CASSESSYEQYF. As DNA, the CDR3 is TGTGCCAGCAGTGAATCCTCCTACGAGCAGTACTTC.

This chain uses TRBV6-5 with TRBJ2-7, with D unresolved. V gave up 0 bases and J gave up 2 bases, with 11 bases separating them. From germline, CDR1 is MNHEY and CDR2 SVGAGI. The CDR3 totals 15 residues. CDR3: CASSYSHGLAYEQYF. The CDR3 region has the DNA TGTGCCAGCAGTTACTCGCATGGTTTGGCCTACGAGCAGTACTTC.

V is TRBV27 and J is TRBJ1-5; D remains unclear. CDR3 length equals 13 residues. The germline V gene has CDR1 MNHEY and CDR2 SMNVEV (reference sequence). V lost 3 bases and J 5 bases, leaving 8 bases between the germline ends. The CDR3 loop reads CASSFSRYQPQHF. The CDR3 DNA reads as TGTGCCAGCAGTTTTTCCAGGTATCAGCCCCAGCATTTT.

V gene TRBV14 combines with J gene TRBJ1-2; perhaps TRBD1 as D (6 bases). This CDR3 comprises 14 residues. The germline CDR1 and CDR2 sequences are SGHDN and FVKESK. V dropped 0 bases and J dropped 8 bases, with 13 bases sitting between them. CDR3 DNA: TGTGCCAGCAGCCAAGATCGCAGGGGAAACGGCTACACCTTC. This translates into CASSQDRRGNGYTF. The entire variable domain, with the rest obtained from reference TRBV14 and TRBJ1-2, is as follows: EAGVTQFPSHSVIEKGQTVTLRCDPISGHDNLYWYRRVMGKEIKFLLHFVKESKQDESGMPNNRFLAERTGGTYSTLKVQPAELEDSGVYFCASSQDRRGNGYTFGSGTRLTVV.

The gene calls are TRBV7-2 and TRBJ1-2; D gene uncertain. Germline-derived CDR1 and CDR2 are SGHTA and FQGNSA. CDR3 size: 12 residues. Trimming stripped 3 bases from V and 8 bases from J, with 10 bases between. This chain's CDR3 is CASSFDYGGYTF. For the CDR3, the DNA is TGTGCCAGCAGCTTCGACTACGGGGGCTACACCTTC.

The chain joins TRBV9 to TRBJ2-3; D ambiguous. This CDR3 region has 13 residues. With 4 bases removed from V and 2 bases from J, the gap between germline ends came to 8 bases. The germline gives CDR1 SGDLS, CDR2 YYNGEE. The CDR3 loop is CASSLPPTDTQYF. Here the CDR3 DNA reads TGTGCCAGCAGCCTGCCCCCCACAGATACGCAGTATTTT.

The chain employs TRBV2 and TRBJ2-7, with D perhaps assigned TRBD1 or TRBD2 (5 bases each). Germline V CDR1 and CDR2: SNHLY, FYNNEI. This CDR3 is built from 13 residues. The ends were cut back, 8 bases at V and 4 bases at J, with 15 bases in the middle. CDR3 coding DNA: TGTGCCAGCGGCGTCGGGACGTTTTACGAGCAGTACTTC. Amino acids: CASGVGTFYEQYF.

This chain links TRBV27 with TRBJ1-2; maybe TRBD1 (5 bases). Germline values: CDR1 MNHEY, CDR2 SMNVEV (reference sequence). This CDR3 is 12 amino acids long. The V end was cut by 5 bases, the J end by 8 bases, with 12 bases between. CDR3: CASSRDQRGYTF. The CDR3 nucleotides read TGTGCCAGCAGTAGGGACCAAAGAGGCTACACCTTC.

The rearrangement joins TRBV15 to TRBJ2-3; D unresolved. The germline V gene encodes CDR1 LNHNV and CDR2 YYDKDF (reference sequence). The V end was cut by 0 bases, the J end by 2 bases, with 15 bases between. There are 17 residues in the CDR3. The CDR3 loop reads CATSRDPTGLTTDTQYF. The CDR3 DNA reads TGTGCCACCAGCAGAGATCCGACGGGCCTAACCACAGATACGCAGTATTTT.

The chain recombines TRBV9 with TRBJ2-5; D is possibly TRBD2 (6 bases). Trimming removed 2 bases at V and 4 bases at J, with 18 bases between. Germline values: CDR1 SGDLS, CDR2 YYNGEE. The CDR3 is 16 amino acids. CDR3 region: CASSVAPAGKGETQYF. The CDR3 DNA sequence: TGTGCCAGCAGCGTTGCCCCGGCGGGAAAAGGAGAGACCCAGTACTTC.

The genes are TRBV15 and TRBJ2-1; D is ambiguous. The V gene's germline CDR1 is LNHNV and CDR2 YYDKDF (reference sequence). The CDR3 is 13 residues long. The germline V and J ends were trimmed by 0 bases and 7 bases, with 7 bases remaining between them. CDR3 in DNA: TGTGCCACCAGCAGAGACGTGGGAAATGAGCAGTTCTTC. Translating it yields CATSRDVGNEQFF.

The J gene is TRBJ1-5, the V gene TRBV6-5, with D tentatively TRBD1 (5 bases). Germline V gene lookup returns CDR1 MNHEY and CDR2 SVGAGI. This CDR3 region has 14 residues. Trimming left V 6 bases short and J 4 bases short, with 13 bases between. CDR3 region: CASSSYRQNQPQHF. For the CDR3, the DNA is TGTGCCAGCAGCTCCTATCGACAGAATCAGCCCCAGCATTTT.

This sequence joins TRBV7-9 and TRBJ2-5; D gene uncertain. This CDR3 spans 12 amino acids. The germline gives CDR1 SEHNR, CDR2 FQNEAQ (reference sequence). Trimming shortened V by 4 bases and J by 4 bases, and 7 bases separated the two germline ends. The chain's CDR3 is CASSWVTETQYF. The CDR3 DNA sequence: TGTGCCAGCAGCTGGGTTACAGAGACCCAGTACTTC.

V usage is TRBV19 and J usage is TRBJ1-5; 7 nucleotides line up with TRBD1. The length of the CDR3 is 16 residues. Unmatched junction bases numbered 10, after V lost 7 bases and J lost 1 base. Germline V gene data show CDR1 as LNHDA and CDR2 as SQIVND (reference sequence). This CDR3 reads CASIHRGLPSNQPQHF. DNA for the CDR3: TGTGCCAGTATCCACAGGGGACTCCCCAGCAATCAGCCCCAGCATTTT.

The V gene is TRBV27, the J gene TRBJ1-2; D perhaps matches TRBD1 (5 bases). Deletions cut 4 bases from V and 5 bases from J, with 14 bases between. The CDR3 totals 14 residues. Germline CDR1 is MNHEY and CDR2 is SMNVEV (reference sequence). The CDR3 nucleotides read TGTGCCAGCAGTTCCCAGGGTTTTGGATATGGCTACACCTTC. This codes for CASSSQGFGYGYTF.